This passage covers 22 T cell receptor beta chains from one sample sequenced in a study of blood T cell repertoires in COVID-19. Here immunoSEQ multiplex PCR was the method, and the copy in TCRdb shows in-frame clones only, minus some. The table shows under 65,000 clones, with 91% occurring only once. Sequences were obtained from peripheral blood. Receptor source: a man in his forties or fifties with acute or convalescent COVID-19.

The V call is TRBV7-8, the J call TRBJ2-5; 9 bases agree with TRBD2. J lost 2 bases, V lost 5 bases, and 9 bases had no gene match. CDR3 length: 16 residues. Per the germline V gene, CDR1 is SGHVS and CDR2 is FQNEAQ. The CDR3 is CASSRAGGLYQETQYF. Here the CDR3 DNA reads TGTGCCAGCAGCCGAGCGGGGGGATTATATCAAGAGACCCAGTACTTC.

This clone was observed a handful of times. The rearrangement uses TRBV2 and TRBJ2-7; 10 bases align to TRBD2. This CDR3 region has 15 residues. After removal of 8 bases from V and 4 bases from J, the junction contained 11 bases not matched to a gene. CDR1 SNHLY and CDR2 FYNNEI come from the germline V gene. CDR3 bases: TGTGCCAGCTCCGACGGGGCTAGCGGGGGTTACGAGCAGTACTTC. Translated: CASSDGASGGYEQYF.

This clone was counted between two and nine times. This sequence joins TRBV29-1 and TRBJ2-1; 10 positions agree with TRBD2. V was clipped by 2 bases and J by 9 bases; unmatched bases: 10. There are 15 residues in the CDR3. Germline V gene sequence: CDR1 SQVTM, CDR2 ANQGSEA. CDR3 amino acids: CSVERVGASGSEQFF. CDR3 DNA: TGCAGCGTTGAAAGGGTAGGGGCTAGCGGGAGTGAGCAGTTCTTC.

This chain links TRBV4-1 with TRBJ1-2; D possibly corresponds to TRBD1 (5 bases). Between the trimmed V and J ends, which lost 6 bases and 4 bases, there was a span of 15 bases. This CDR3 has 14 amino acids. From germline, CDR1 is MGHRA and CDR2 YSYEKL. CDR3 protein: CASSRPGFGYGYTF. The CDR3 region has the DNA TGCGCCAGCAGTCGCCCAGGGTTTGGCTATGGCTACACCTTC.

Only one count was recorded for this clone. The rearrangement uses TRBV11-2 and TRBJ2-3; TRBD1 agrees at 11 bases. The V gene's germline CDR1 is SGHAT and CDR2 FQNNGV. This CDR3 spans 15 amino acids. The V gene end was trimmed by 5 bases and the J gene end by 6 bases; junction bases not matched to a gene: 7. The CDR3 region is CASSIRTGGGDTQYF. CDR3 sequence (DNA): TGTGCCAGCAGCATAAGGACAGGGGGCGGCGATACGCAGTATTTT.

This chain uses TRBV28 with TRBJ2-1; 12 bases are a match to TRBD2. This CDR3 comprises 17 residues. CDR1 MDHEN and CDR2 SYDVKM come from the germline V gene. Germline trimming cut 1 base from V and 8 bases from J; bases unmatched to any gene: 9. The CDR3 nucleotides are TGTGCCAGCAGTTTATACCTGACTAGCGGGGGCGAGGATGAGCAGTTCTTC. Translated: CASSLYLTSGGEDEQFF.

This rearrangement joins TRBV5-4 to TRBJ2-3; possibly TRBD2 for D (6 bases). The germline V gene encodes CDR1 SGHNT and CDR2 YYREEE (reference sequence). This CDR3 region has 13 residues. Trimming took off 2 bases at V and 5 bases at J, with 9 bases between the two ends. The CDR3 coding sequence is TGTGCCAGCAGCTTAGTGGGGGGAGATACGCAGTATTTT. This translates into CASSLVGGDTQYF.

The DNA of the CDR3 is TGTGCCAGCAGTCCTGGGGGCTTACAAGGGAACACTGAAGCTTTCTTT. It translates to CASSPGGLQGNTEAFF. This sequence joins TRBV28 and TRBJ1-1; possibly TRBD1 for D (6 bases). The CDR3 has 16 amino acids. The V end lost 5 bases, the J end lost 1 base, and 17 bases lay between the germline ends. In germline, CDR1 is MDHEN, CDR2 SYDVKM.

The chain carries TRBV21-1 and TRBJ2-7; TRBD2, the table's D call, was not compared with the DNA. TRBV21-1 is deemed a pseudogene. The CDR3 is made up of 18 amino acids. The CDR3 is CASSKEHAGGPSSYEQYF. CDR3 nucleotides: TGTGCCAGCAGCAAAGAGCACGCGGGGGGTCCAAGCTCCTACGAGCAGTACTTC.

This clone rates as medium-sized. V is TRBV5-1 and J is TRBJ1-2; 7 positions agree with TRBD1. Germline trimming cut 0 bases from V and 4 bases from J; bases unmatched to any gene: 6. CDR3 length equals 15 residues. Germline assignment: CDR1 SGHRS and CDR2 YFSETQ. CDR3 DNA: TGCGCCAGCAGCTTGGGAACGGGACAGATCTATGGCTACACCTTC. This sequence encodes CASSLGTGQIYGYTF. Supplemented by reference TRBV5-1 and TRBJ1-2, the full variable domain reads KAGVTQTPRYLIKTRGQQVTLSCSPISGHRSVSWYQQTPGQGLQFLFEYFSETQRNKGNFPGRFSGRQFSNSRSEMNVSTLELGDSALYLCASSLGTGQIYGYTFGSGTRLTVV.

The V and J genes are TRBV7-9 and TRBJ1-4; 7 bases line up with TRBD1. V shed 2 bases, J shed 5 bases, and the junction held 11 bases outside the gene matches. CDR1 and CDR2 from the germline V gene are SEHNR and FQNEAQ (reference sequence). The CDR3 spans 17 residues. The CDR3 DNA reads as TGTGCCAGCAGCTTACTGAGGTCCAAGGGGGCGAATGAAAAACTGTTTTTT. Protein product: CASSLLRSKGANEKLFF.

The chain is built from TRBV30 and TRBJ1-2, with D uncertain. V lost 4 bases and J 2 bases, leaving 14 bases between the germline ends. The CDR3 contains 14 residues. Germline lookup yields CDR1 GTSNPN and CDR2 SVGIG (reference sequence). The CDR3 sequence: CAWIGKAGNYGYTF. The CDR3 nucleotides are TGTGCCTGGATCGGTAAGGCGGGGAACTATGGCTACACCTTC.

This rearrangement joins TRBV7-2 to TRBJ2-2; possible D gene TRBD2, 7 bases. Germline values: CDR1 SGHTA, CDR2 FQGNSA. Trimming left V 2 bases short and J 2 bases short, with 12 bases between. The CDR3 is 16 amino acids. The CDR3 bases are TGTGCCAGCAGCTTAAGGGAGGGGGTAAACACCGGGGAGCTGTTTTTT. It encodes CASSLREGVNTGELFF.

The V gene is TRBV2, the J gene TRBJ2-1, with TRBD1 matching 8 bases. Looked up from germline, CDR1 is SNHLY and CDR2 is FYNNEI. V lost 6 bases and J lost 7; bases outside the gene matches: 17. This CDR3 is built from 17 residues. CDR3 sequence reads: CASSKESSGGAPNEQFF. The CDR3 nucleotides are TGTGCCAGCAGCAAAGAGTCCTCAGGGGGCGCCCCTAATGAGCAGTTCTTC. Looking up the rest from reference TRBV2 and TRBJ2-1 gives the full variable domain: EPEVTQTPSHQVTQMGQEVILRCVPISNHLYFYWYRQILGQKVEFLVSFYNNEISEKSEIFDDQFSVERPDGSNFTLKIRSTKLEDSAMYFCASSKESSGGAPNEQFFGPGTRLTVL.

The CDR3 coding sequence is TGTGCCAGCTCCCCAACCTTGGGACAGGGGGCACAGCCCCAGCATTTT. This encodes CASSPTLGQGAQPQHF. The chain couples TRBV18 to TRBJ1-5, with 12 bases aligning to TRBD1. J was trimmed by 7 bases and V by 6 bases; bases with no gene match: 10. This CDR3 contains 16 residues. The V gene's germline CDR1 is KGHSH and CDR2 LQKENI.

V and J are TRBV5-1 and TRBJ1-1; 11 nucleotides align to TRBD1. J lost 4 bases, V lost 4 bases, and 6 bases had no gene match. This CDR3 has 15 amino acids. Germline V gene data show CDR1 as SGHRS and CDR2 as YFSETQ. The chain's CDR3 is CASSTDRGRATEAFF. DNA of the CDR3: TGCGCCAGCAGCACGGACAGGGGGCGGGCCACTGAAGCTTTCTTT.

The chain links TRBV10-3 to TRBJ2-1; the D gene is possibly TRBD1 (6 bases). Germline V CDR1 and CDR2: ENHRY, SYGVKD. The V gene lost 2 bases and the J gene lost 9 bases, with 11 bases spanning the gap. The CDR3 contains 13 residues. DNA for the CDR3: TGTGCCATCAGTGAGCAGGGGACGGGTGAGCAGTTCTTC. This translates into CAISEQGTGEQFF.

This clone was found a few times. This chain links TRBV9 with TRBJ2-2, with TRBD1 as a possible D gene (5 bases). V was shortened by 0 bases and J by 6 bases, with 9 bases between the two germline ends. The V gene's germline CDR1 is SGDLS and CDR2 YYNGEE. The CDR3 covers 14 residues. CDR3 nucleotides: TGTGCCAGCAGCGTAGTGGACATTGCCGGGGAGCTGTTTTTT. Protein: CASSVVDIAGELFF.

The chain recombines TRBV19 with TRBJ1-6; 8 nucleotides match TRBD1. Germline V lookup: CDR1 LNHDA, CDR2 SQIVND (reference sequence). V lost 4 bases and J lost 10; bases outside the gene matches: 6. There are 14 residues in the CDR3. CDR3: CASSRGQDHSPLHF. CDR3 DNA sequence: TGTGCCAGTAGTAGGGGACAGGACCACTCACCCCTCCACTTT.

The count of this clone is one. CDR3 loop: CATSRSDPGNTIYF. CDR3 coding DNA: TGTGCCACCAGCAGATCAGATCCTGGAAACACCATATATTTT. The chain has TRBV15 and TRBJ1-3; D not resolved. V was trimmed by 2 bases and J by 2 bases, leaving 7 bases between them. The CDR3 runs 14 residues. Germline CDR1 LNHNV, CDR2 YYDKDF (reference sequence).

This rearrangement joins TRBV19 to TRBJ2-3; no reliable D call. The CDR3 totals 15 residues. Germline CDR1 and CDR2: LNHDA and SQIVND (reference sequence). Deletions cut 3 bases from V and 0 bases from J, with 10 bases between. The CDR3 here is CASSMSQVSTDTQYF. In DNA, the CDR3 is TGTGCCAGTAGTATGAGTCAGGTTAGCACAGATACGCAGTATTTT.

The chain is built from TRBV21-1 and TRBJ1-3. TRBV21-1 is shown as a pseudogene. This CDR3 region has 17 residues. CDR3 protein: CASSNFTGKSSGNTIYF. The CDR3 nucleotides read TGTGCCAGCAGCAACTTTACCGGTAAGTCTTCAGGAAACACCATATATTTT.